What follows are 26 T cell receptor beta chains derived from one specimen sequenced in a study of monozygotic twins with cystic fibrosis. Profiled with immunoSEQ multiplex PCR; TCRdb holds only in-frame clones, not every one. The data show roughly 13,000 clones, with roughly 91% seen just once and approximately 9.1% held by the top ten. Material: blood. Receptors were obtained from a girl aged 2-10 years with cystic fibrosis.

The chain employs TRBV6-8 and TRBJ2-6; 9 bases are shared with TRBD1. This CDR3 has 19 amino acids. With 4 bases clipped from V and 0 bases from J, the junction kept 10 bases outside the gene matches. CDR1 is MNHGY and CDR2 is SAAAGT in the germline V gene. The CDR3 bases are TGTGCCAGCAGTTTCATACCGGGACAGGGCACCTCTGGGGCCAACGTCCTGACTTTC. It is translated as CASSFIPGQGTSGANVLTF.

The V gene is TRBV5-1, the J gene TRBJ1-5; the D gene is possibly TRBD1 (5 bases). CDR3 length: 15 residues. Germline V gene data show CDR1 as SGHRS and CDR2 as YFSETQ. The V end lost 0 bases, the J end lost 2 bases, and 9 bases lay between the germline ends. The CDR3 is CASSLVGDGNQPQHF. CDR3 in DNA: TGCGCCAGCAGCTTGGTAGGGGACGGCAATCAGCCCCAGCATTTT.

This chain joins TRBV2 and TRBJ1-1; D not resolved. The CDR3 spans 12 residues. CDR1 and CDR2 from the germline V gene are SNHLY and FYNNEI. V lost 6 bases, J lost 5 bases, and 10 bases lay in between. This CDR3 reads CASSPRRTEAFF. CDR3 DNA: TGTGCCAGCAGCCCCCGAAGGACTGAAGCTTTCTTT. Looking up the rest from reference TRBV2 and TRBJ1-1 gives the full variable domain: EPEVTQTPSHQVTQMGQEVILRCVPISNHLYFYWYRQILGQKVEFLVSFYNNEISEKSEIFDDQFSVERPDGSNFTLKIRSTKLEDSAMYFCASSPRRTEAFFGQGTRLTVV.

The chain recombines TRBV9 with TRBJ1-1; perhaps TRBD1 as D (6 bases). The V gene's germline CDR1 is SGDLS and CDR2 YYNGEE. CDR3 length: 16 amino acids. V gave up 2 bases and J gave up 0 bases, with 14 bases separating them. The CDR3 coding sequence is TGTGCCAGCAGCGTGCACAGGGAAGGCATGAACACTGAAGCTTTCTTT. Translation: CASSVHREGMNTEAFF.

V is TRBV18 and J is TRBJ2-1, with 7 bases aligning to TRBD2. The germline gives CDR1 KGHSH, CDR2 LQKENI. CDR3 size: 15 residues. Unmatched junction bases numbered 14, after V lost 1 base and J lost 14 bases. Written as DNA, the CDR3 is TGTGCCAGCTCACCACGTCGAGCGGGGAATGGAGGGAAGTTCTTC. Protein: CASSPRRAGNGGKFF. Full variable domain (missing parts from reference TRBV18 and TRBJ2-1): NAGVMQNPRHLVRRRGQEARLRCSPMKGHSHVYWYRQLPEEGLKFMVYLQKENIIDESGMPKERFSAEFPKEGPSILRIQQVVRGDSAAYFCASSPRRAGNGGKFFGPGTRLTVL.

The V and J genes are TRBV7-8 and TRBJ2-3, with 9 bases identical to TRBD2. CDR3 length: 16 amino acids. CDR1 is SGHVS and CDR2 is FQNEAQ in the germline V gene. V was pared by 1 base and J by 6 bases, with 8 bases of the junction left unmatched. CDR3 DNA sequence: TGTGCCAGCAGCTTAGATCTAGCGGGACCAACGGATACGCAGTATTTT. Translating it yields CASSLDLAGPTDTQYF.

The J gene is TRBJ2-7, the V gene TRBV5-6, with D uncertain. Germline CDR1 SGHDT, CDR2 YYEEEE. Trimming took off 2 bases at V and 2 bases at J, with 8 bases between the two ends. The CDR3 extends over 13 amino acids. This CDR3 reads CASSLGFAYEQYF. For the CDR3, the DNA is TGTGCCAGCAGCTTAGGTTTCGCCTACGAGCAGTACTTC.

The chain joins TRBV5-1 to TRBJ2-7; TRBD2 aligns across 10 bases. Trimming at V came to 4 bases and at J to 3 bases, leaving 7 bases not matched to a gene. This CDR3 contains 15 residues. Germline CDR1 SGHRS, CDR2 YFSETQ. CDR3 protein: CASSQRTSGDYEQYF. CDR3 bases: TGCGCCAGCAGCCAACGGACTAGCGGAGACTACGAGCAGTACTTC. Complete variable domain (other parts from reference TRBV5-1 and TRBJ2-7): KAGVTQTPRYLIKTRGQQVTLSCSPISGHRSVSWYQQTPGQGLQFLFEYFSETQRNKGNFPGRFSGRQFSNSRSEMNVSTLELGDSALYLCASSQRTSGDYEQYFGPGTRLTVT.

The CDR3 loop is CASSATLGTEAFF. The CDR3 nucleotides are TGTGCCAGCAGCGCGACCCTGGGGACTGAAGCTTTCTTT. This rearrangement joins TRBV11-2 to TRBJ1-1; D unclear. The CDR3 spans 13 residues. The germline V gene has CDR1 SGHAT and CDR2 FQNNGV. V lost 5 bases and J lost 5, with 12 bases in between. Full variable domain (outside the CDR3, taken from reference TRBV11-2 and TRBJ1-1): EAGVAQSPRYKIIEKRQSVAFWCNPISGHATLYWYQQILGQGPKLLIQFQNNGVVDDSQLPKDRFSAERLKGVDSTLKIQPAKLEDSAVYLCASSATLGTEAFFGQGTRLTVV.

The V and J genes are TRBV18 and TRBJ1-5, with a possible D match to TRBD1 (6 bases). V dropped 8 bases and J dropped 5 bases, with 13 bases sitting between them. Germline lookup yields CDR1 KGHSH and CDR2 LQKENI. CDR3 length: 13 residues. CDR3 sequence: CASSRDIYQPQHF. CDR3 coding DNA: TGTGCCAGCAGCCGGGACATCTATCAGCCCCAGCATTTT.

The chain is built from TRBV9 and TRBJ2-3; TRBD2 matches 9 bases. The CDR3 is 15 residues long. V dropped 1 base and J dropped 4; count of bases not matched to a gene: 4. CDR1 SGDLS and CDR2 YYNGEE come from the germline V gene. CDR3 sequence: CASSVSGRLADTQYF. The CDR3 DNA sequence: TGTGCCAGCAGCGTAAGCGGGAGGTTAGCAGATACGCAGTATTTT. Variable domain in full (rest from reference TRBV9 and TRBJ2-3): DSGVTQTPKHLITATGQRVTLRCSPRSGDLSVYWYQQSLDQGLQFLIQYYNGEERAKGNILERFSAQQFPDLHSELNLSSLELGDSALYFCASSVSGRLADTQYFGPGTRLTVL.

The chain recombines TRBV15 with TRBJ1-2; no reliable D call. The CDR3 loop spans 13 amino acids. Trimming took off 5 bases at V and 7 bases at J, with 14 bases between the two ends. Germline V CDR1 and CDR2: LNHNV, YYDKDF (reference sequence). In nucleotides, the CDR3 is TGTGCCACCAGCCGACCTGGAGGCATTGGCTACACCTTC. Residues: CATSRPGGIGYTF.

In nucleotides, the CDR3 is TGTGCCTGGAGTGTATCCACTAGCGGCCACAATGAGCAGTTCTTC. This codes for CAWSVSTSGHNEQFF. The rearrangement links TRBV30 to TRBJ2-1; TRBD2 aligns across 8 bases. CDR1 is GTSNPN and CDR2 is SVGIG in the germline V gene (reference sequence). Trimming removed 0 bases from V and 5 bases from J; junction bases left unmatched: 6. The CDR3 has 15 residues.

CDR3 protein: CASSLAGVETQYF. The CDR3 DNA reads TGTGCCAGCAGCTTAGCAGGGGTCGAGACCCAGTACTTC. The gene calls are TRBV7-9 and TRBJ2-5, with a possible D match to TRBD1 (5 bases). The V gene lost 0 bases and the J gene lost 5 bases, with 7 bases spanning the gap. The CDR3 contains 13 residues. CDR1 and CDR2 (germline): SEHNR, FQNEAQ (reference sequence).

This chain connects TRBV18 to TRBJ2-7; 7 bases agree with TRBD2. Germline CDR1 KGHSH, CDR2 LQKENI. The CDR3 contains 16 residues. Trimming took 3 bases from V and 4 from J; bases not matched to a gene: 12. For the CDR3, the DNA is TGTGCCAGCTCACCCACCGGCGGGAGTATATCGTACGAGCAGTACTTC. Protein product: CASSPTGGSISYEQYF.

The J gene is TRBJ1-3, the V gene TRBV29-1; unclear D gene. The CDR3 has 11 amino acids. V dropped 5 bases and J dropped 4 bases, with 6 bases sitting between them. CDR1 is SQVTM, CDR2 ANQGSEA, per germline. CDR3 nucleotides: TGCAGCGTTCTGGTCGGAAACACCATATATTTT. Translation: CSVLVGNTIYF.

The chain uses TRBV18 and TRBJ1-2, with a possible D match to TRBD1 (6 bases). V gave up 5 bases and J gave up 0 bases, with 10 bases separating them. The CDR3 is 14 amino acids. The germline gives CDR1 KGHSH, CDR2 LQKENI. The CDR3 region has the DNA TGTGCCAGCTCATCTGACAGGACTAACTATGGCTACACCTTC. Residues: CASSSDRTNYGYTF.

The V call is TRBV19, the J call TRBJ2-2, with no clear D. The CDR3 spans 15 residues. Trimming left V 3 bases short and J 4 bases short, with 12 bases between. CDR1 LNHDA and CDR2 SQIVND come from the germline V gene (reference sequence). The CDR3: CASSIWGLATGELFF. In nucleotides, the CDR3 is TGTGCCAGTAGTATTTGGGGTCTGGCCACCGGGGAGCTGTTTTTT.

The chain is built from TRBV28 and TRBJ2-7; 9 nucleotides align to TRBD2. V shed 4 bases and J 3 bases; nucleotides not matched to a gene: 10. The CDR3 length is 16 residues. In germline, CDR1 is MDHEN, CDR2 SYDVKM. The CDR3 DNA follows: TGTGCCAGCAGTTCCCGAGTCCGCGGGAGGGTCTACGAGCAGTACTTC. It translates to CASSSRVRGRVYEQYF.

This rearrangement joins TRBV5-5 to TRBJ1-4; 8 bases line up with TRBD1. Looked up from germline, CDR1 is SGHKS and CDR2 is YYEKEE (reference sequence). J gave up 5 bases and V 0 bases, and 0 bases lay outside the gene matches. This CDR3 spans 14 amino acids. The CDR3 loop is CASSLGQGNEKLFF. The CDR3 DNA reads TGTGCCAGCAGCTTGGGACAGGGGAATGAAAAACTGTTTTTT.

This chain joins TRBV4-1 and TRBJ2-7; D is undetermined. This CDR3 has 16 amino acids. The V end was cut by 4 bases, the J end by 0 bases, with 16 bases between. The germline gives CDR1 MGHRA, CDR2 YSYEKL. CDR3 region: CASSRSLGGSSYEQYF. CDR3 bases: TGCGCCAGCAGCCGGAGCCTCGGTGGGTCCTCCTACGAGCAGTACTTC.

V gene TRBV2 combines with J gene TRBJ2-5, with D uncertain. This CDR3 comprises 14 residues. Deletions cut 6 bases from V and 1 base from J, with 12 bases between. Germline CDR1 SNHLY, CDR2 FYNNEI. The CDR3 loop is CASRPTNLQETQYF. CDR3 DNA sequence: TGTGCCAGCAGACCTACTAACCTCCAAGAGACCCAGTACTTC.

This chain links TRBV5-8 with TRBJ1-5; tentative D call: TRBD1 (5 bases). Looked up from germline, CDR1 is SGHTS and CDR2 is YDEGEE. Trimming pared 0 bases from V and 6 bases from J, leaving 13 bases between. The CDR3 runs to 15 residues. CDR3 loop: CASSLALTAGQPQHF. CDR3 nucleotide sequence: TGTGCCAGCAGCTTGGCGTTGACAGCGGGTCAGCCCCAGCATTTT. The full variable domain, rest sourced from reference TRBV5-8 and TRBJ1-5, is EAGVTQSPTHLIKTRGQQATLRCSPISGHTSVYWYQQALGLGLQFLLWYDEGEERNRGNFPPRFSGRQFPNYSSELNVNALELEDSALYLCASSLALTAGQPQHFGDGTRLSIL.

The CDR3, as DNA: TGTGCCATCAGTGACAGTAGTTACGAGCAGTACTTC. This gives the protein CAISDSSYEQYF. This chain links TRBV10-3 with TRBJ2-7; D gene ambiguous. Per germline, CDR1 ENHRY and CDR2 SYGVKD. This CDR3 comprises 12 residues. V lost 3 bases to trimming and J lost 4 bases, with 7 bases between them.

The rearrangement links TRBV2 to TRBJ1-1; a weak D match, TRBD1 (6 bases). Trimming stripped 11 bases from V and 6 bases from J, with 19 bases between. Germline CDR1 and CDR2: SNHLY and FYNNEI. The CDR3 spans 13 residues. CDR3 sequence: CAGDGQGFSEAFF. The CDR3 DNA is TGTGCCGGTGACGGGCAGGGGTTTTCTGAAGCTTTCTTT.

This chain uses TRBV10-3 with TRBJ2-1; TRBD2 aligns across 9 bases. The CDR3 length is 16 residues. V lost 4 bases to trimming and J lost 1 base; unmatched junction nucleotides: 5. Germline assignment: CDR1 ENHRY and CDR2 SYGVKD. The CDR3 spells CAISGSSGGSYNEQFF. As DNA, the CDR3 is TGTGCCATCAGTGGCTCAAGCGGGGGGTCCTACAATGAGCAGTTCTTC.